These 9 T cell receptor beta chains were all obtained from the same sample, sequenced in a study of blood T cell repertoires in COVID-19. Sequencing was performed with immunoSEQ multiplex PCR; in TCRdb, only in-frame clones are kept and a portion is missing. This sample has about 260,000 clones; roughly 86% occur once, and the top ten carry around 10%. Sequences were obtained from peripheral blood. All receptors derive from a man aged 40-50 years who had recovered from COVID-19.

The chain uses TRBV9 and TRBJ2-7, with TRBD1 identical over 9 bases. J was trimmed by 5 bases and V by 4 bases; bases with no gene match: 7. Germline assignment: CDR1 SGDLS and CDR2 YYNGEE. The CDR3 consists of 14 residues. Here the CDR3 DNA reads TGTGCCAGCAGCCCGGGACAGGGATCCCACGAGCAGTACTTC. Protein sequence: CASSPGQGSHEQYF.

This chain connects TRBV9 to TRBJ2-1, with 8 bases that match TRBD2. Germline V gene sequence: CDR1 SGDLS, CDR2 YYNGEE. The V gene end was trimmed by 3 bases and the J gene end by 8 bases; junction bases not matched to a gene: 7. The CDR3 covers 14 residues. The CDR3 coding sequence is TGTGCCAGCAGCGCCGGGGGGGCCGTCGATGAGCAGTTCTTC. It translates to CASSAGGAVDEQFF.

This clone was seen only a few times. The chain combines TRBV6-1 with TRBJ2-1, with a possible D match to TRBD2 (6 bases). Germline V gene lookup returns CDR1 MNHNS and CDR2 SASEGT. The CDR3 consists of 13 residues. Trimming took 2 bases from V and 11 from J, leaving 13 bases between them. The CDR3 DNA is TGTGCCAGCAGTGAAATGGCAGGGACTCAGCAGTTCTTC. The encoded protein is CASSEMAGTQQFF.

This clone was picked up one time. The V gene is TRBV10-1, the J gene TRBJ2-6, with 7 positions matching TRBD2. The CDR3 covers 16 residues. The V gene end was trimmed by 3 bases and the J gene end by 3 bases; junction bases not matched to a gene: 5. Germline CDR1 is WNHNN and CDR2 is SYGVQD (reference sequence). The CDR3 DNA reads as TGCGCCAGCAGTGACCGGGAGGTCCGTGGGGCCAACGTCCTGACTTTC. Its protein product is CASSDREVRGANVLTF.

The chain links TRBV24-1 to TRBJ2-3, with a possible D match to TRBD2 (5 bases). Trimming pared 1 base from V and 1 base from J, leaving 8 bases between. Germline V gene data show CDR1 as KGHDR and CDR2 as SFDVKD. The CDR3 has 15 residues. The CDR3 sequence: CATSDFAGGTDTQYF. In DNA, the CDR3 is TGTGCCACCAGTGATTTTGCCGGGGGCACAGATACGCAGTATTTT.

In this sample, this clone turned up once. The V call is TRBV19, the J call TRBJ1-1; weak D call: TRBD1 (5 bases). Between the trimmed V and J ends, which lost 6 bases and 6 bases, there was a span of 11 bases. This CDR3 has 12 amino acids. Germline values: CDR1 LNHDA, CDR2 SQIVND (reference sequence). The CDR3 DNA is TGTGCCAGTAGAGTGGGGACTCCTGAAGCTTTCTTT. Its protein product is CASRVGTPEAFF.

The chain is built from TRBV20-1 and TRBJ1-1; D possibly corresponds to TRBD1 (5 bases). The germline V and J ends were trimmed by 3 bases and 1 base, with 9 bases remaining between them. The length of the CDR3 is 13 residues. The germline V gene encodes CDR1 DFQATT and CDR2 SNEGSKA (reference sequence). The CDR3 loop reads CSASSGENTEAFF. In nucleotides, the CDR3 is TGCAGTGCTAGTTCGGGGGAGAACACTGAAGCTTTCTTT.

The gene calls are TRBV11-3 and TRBJ2-2; TRBD2 matches at 11 bases. V lost 1 base, J lost 2 bases, and 6 bases stayed unmatched. Per germline, CDR1 SGHNT and CDR2 YENEEA. The length of the CDR3 is 18 residues. The CDR3 nucleotides are TGTGCCAGCAGCTTAGGAGCGGGACTAGCGGCTAACACCGGGGAGCTGTTTTTT. It yields the protein CASSLGAGLAANTGELFF.

DNA for the CDR3: TGTGCCAGCAGCAACCGGGACACATTCCGCAACGAGCAGTACTTC. It codes for CASSNRDTFRNEQYF. V usage is TRBV6-2 or TRBV6-3 and J usage is TRBJ2-7, with D perhaps TRBD1 (6 bases). This CDR3 is 15 amino acids long. Germline assignment: CDR1 MNHEY and CDR2 SVGEGT. The germline V and J ends were trimmed by 6 bases and 5 bases, with 20 bases remaining between them.